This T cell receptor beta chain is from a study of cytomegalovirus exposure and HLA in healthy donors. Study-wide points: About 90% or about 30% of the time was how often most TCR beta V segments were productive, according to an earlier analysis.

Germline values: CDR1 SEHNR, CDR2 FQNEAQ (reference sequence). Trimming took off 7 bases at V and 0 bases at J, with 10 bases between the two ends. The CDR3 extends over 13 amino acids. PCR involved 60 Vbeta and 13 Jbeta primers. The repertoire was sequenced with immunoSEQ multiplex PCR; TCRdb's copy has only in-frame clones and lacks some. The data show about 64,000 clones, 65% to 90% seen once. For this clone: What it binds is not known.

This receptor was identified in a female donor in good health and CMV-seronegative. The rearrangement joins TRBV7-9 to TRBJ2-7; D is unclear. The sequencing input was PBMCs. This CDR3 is CASIGDTSYEQYF. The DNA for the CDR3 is TGTGCCAGCATCGGTGATACCTCCTACGAGCAGTACTTC.